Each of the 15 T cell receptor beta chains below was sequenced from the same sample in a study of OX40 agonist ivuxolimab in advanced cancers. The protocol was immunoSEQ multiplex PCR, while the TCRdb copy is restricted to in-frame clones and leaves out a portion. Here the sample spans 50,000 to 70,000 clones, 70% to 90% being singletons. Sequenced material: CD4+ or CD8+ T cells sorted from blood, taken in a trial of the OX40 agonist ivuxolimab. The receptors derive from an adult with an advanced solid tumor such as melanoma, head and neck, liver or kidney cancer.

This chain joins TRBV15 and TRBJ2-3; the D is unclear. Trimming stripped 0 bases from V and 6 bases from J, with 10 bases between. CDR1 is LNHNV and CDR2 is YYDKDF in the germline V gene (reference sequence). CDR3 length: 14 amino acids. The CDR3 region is CATSRDRAMDTQYF. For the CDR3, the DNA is TGTGCCACCAGCAGAGATCGGGCGATGGATACGCAGTATTTT.

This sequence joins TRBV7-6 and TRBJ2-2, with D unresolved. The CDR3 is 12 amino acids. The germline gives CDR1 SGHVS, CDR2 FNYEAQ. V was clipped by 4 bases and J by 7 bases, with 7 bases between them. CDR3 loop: CASSSRVGELFF. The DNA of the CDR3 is TGTGCCAGCAGCTCTAGGGTCGGGGAGCTGTTTTTT.

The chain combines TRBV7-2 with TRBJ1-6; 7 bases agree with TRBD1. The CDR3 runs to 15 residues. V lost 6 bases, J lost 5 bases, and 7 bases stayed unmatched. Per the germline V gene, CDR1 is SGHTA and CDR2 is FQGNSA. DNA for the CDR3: TGTGCCAGCAGAACGGGGACAGTGAATAATTCACCCCTCCACTTT. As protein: CASRTGTVNNSPLHF.

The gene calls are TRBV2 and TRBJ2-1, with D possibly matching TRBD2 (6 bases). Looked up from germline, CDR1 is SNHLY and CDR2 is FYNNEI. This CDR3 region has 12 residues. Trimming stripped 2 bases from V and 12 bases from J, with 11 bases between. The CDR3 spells CASSERAGRQFF. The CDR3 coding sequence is TGTGCCAGCAGTGAAAGAGCGGGCCGGCAGTTCTTC.

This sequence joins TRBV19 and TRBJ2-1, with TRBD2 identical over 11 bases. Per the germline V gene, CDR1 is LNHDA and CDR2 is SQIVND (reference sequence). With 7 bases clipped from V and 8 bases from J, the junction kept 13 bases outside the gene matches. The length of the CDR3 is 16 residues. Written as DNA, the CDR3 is TGTGCCAGTAACACCGGTAGCGGGGGGGCCTGGGATGAGCAGTTCTTC. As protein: CASNTGSGGAWDEQFF.

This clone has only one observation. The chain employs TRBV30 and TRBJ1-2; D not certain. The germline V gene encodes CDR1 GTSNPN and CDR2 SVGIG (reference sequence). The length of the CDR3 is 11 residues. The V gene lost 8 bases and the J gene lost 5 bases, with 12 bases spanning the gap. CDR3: CALRGLYGYTF. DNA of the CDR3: TGTGCCCTTCGTGGGCTATATGGCTACACCTTC.

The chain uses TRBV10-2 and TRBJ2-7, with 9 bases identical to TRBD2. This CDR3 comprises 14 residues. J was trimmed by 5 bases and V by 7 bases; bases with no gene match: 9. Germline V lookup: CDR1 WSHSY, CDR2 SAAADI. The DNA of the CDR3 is TGCGCCAGCATTAGGCGGGAGGGCGGGGACGAGCAGTACTTC. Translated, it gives CASIRREGGDEQYF.

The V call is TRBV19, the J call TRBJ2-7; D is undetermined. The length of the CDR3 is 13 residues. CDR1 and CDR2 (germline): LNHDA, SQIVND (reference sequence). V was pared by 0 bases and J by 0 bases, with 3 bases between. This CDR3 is CASSIDRSYEQYF. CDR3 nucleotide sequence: TGTGCCAGTAGTATAGACCGCTCCTACGAGCAGTACTTC. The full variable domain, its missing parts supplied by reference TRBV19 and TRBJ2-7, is DGGITQSPKYLFRKEGQNVTLSCEQNLNHDAMYWYRQDPGQGLRLIYYSQIVNDFQKGDIAEGYSVSREKKESFPLTVTSAQKNPTAFYLCASSIDRSYEQYFGPGTRLTVT.

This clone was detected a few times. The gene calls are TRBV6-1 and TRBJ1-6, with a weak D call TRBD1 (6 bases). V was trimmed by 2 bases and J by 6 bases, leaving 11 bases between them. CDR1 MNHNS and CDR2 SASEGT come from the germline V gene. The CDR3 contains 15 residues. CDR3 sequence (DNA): TGTGCCAGCAGTGAATCGGGGGGCAGTAATTCACCCCTCCACTTT. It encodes CASSESGGSNSPLHF.

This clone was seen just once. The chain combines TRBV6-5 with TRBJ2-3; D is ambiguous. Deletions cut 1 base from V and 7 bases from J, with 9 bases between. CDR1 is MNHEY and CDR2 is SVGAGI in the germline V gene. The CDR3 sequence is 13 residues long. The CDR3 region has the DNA TGTGCCAGCAGTTACTATCGCTTTTATACGCAGTATTTT. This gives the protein CASSYYRFYTQYF.

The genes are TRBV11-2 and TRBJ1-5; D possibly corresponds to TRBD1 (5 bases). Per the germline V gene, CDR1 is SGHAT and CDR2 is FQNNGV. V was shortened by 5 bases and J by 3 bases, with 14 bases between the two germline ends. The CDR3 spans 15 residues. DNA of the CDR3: TGTGCCAGCAGCCCGGGGGTCCGGGACAATCAGCCCCAGCATTTT. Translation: CASSPGVRDNQPQHF.

The CDR3 spells CASSQGSYNSPLHF. The CDR3 nucleotides read TGTGCCAGCAGCCAGGGTTCCTATAATTCACCCCTCCACTTT. The chain has TRBV7-2 and TRBJ1-6, with a possible D match to TRBD1 (5 bases). Per germline, CDR1 SGHTA and CDR2 FQGNSA. V was shortened by 5 bases and J by 1 base, with 6 bases between the two germline ends. CDR3 length: 14 residues.

The CDR3, as DNA: TGTGCCAGTAGTATCCAGCGGGAGGGCCACGAGCAGTACTTC. Translation: CASSIQREGHEQYF. The chain uses TRBV19 and TRBJ2-7, with TRBD2 identical over 10 bases. V gave up 3 bases and J gave up 5 bases; unmatched junction bases: 4. Germline-derived CDR1 and CDR2 are LNHDA and SQIVND (reference sequence). The CDR3 spans 14 residues.

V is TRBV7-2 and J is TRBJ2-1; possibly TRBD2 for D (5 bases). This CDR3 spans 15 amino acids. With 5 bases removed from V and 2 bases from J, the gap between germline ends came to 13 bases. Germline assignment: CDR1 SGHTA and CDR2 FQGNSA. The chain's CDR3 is CASSLDSPTYNEQFF. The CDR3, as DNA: TGTGCCAGCAGCCTGGACTCTCCCACCTACAATGAGCAGTTCTTC.

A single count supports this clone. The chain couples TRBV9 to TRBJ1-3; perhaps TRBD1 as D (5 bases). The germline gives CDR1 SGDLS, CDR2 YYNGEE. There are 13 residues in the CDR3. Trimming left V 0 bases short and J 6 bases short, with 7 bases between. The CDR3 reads CASSVEGANTIYF. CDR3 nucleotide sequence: TGTGCCAGCAGCGTAGAAGGGGCAAACACCATATATTTT.